This is a list of T cell receptor beta chains from one sample in a study of cytomegalovirus exposure and HLA in healthy donors. TCRdb's table, derived via immunoSEQ multiplex PCR, lists solely in-frame clones and lacks some. The table records some 190,000 clones, around 80% of them present only once. Sequenced material: PBMCs. The receptors originated from a girl between 10 and 17 years old in good health and CMV-seropositive. Both conserved end residues are part of each CDR3. Fields, in order: CDR3 protein, CDR3 DNA, J gene, V gene, D gene, clone size. The D gene is left open where the match is weak. Clone size is given for some rows only: seen once, a few or many times, or a class if the clone is expanded.

CDR3 protein: CASSRDMETGSYTF
CDR3 DNA: TGTGCCAGCTCCCGCGATATGGAGACAGGGAGCTACACCTTC
J gene: TRBJ1-2
V gene: TRBV18
D gene: TRBD1
clone size: -

CDR3 protein: CASSQRRPPRRYSNQPQHF
CDR3 DNA: TGCGCCAGCAGTCAAAGGCGGCCGCCGAGGAGATATAGCAATCAGCCCCAGCATTTT
J gene: TRBJ1-5
V gene: TRBV4-1
D gene: -
clone size: -

CDR3 protein: CASSQGGGLAGTGQFF
CDR3 DNA: TGCGCCAGCAGCCAAGGGGGCGGACTAGCGGGAACTGGGCAGTTCTTC
J gene: TRBJ2-1
V gene: TRBV4-3
D gene: TRBD2
clone size: few

CDR3 protein: CSVRGQGLETQYF
CDR3 DNA: TGCAGCGTAAGGGGGCAGGGGCTCGAGACCCAGTACTTC
J gene: TRBJ2-5
V gene: TRBV29-1
D gene: TRBD1
clone size: -

CDR3 protein: CASSRGLILNSPLHF
CDR3 DNA: TGTGCCAGCAGCCGCGGACTGATACTCAATTCACCCCTCCACTTT
J gene: TRBJ1-6
V gene: TRBV6-5
D gene: -
clone size: -

CDR3 protein: CASSQVSGGGDTQYF
CDR3 DNA: TGTGCCAGCAGCCAAGTGTCAGGGGGCGGGGATACGCAGTATTTT
J gene: TRBJ2-3
V gene: TRBV4-2
D gene: TRBD1
clone size: -

CDR3 protein: CATSRGSGSSYNEQFF
CDR3 DNA: TGTGCCACCAGCAGAGGATCGGGGAGCTCCTACAATGAGCAGTTCTTC
J gene: TRBJ2-1
V gene: TRBV15
D gene: -
clone size: few

CDR3 protein: CASLPTGLAGESYNEQFF
CDR3 DNA: TGTGCCAGCCTGCCCACGGGACTAGCGGGCGAATCCTACAATGAGCAGTTCTTC
J gene: TRBJ2-1
V gene: TRBV7-7
D gene: TRBD2
clone size: -

CDR3 protein: CASSPSGSYGYTF
CDR3 DNA: TGTGCCAGCAGCCCTTCAGGGTCCTATGGCTACACCTTC
J gene: TRBJ1-2
V gene: TRBV6-4
D gene: -
clone size: once

CDR3 protein: CASSLGLAGEDPETQYF
CDR3 DNA: TGTGCCAGTAGTCTCGGACTAGCGGGAGAGGACCCGGAGACCCAGTACTTC
J gene: TRBJ2-5
V gene: TRBV19
D gene: TRBD2
clone size: -

CDR3 protein: CASSSSLRGQETQYF
CDR3 DNA: TGTGCCAGCAGCTCCAGCCTACGGGGGCAAGAGACCCAGTACTTC
J gene: TRBJ2-5
V gene: TRBV11-2
D gene: -
clone size: -

CDR3 protein: CASSLPPGQGYEKLFF
CDR3 DNA: TGCGCCAGCAGCTTACCCCCGGGACAGGGGTATGAAAAACTGTTTTTT
J gene: TRBJ1-4
V gene: TRBV5-1
D gene: TRBD1
clone size: once

CDR3 protein: CASSLSGEGPWRYGYTF
CDR3 DNA: TGTGCCAGCAGTTTGAGTGGGGAGGGACCCTGGCGCTATGGCTACACCTTC
J gene: TRBJ1-2
V gene: TRBV27
D gene: -
clone size: -

CDR3 protein: CASSLLYEQYF
CDR3 DNA: TGTGCCAGCAGCCTACTTTACGAGCAGTACTTC
J gene: TRBJ2-7
V gene: TRBV7-2
D gene: -
clone size: once

CDR3 protein: CASSESGQGAIQYF
CDR3 DNA: TGTGCCAGCAGCGAGTCGGGACAGGGGGCGATTCAGTATTTT
J gene: TRBJ2-3
V gene: TRBV7-9
D gene: TRBD1
clone size: once

CDR3 protein: CASSPTAGETYEQYF
CDR3 DNA: TGTGCCAGCAGTCCTACTGCGGGAGAGACCTACGAGCAGTACTTC
J gene: TRBJ2-7
V gene: TRBV27
D gene: TRBD2
clone size: -

CDR3 protein: CAWSAGQPASPLHF
CDR3 DNA: TGTGCCTGGAGTGCGGGACAGCCCGCTTCACCCCTCCACTTT
J gene: TRBJ1-6
V gene: TRBV30
D gene: TRBD1
clone size: few

CDR3 protein: CSAIMTDTQYF
CDR3 DNA: TGCAGTGCAATAATGACAGATACGCAGTATTTT
J gene: TRBJ2-3
V gene: TRBV20-1
D gene: -
clone size: -

CDR3 protein: CASRTSESYEQYF
CDR3 DNA: TGTGCCAGTCGGACTAGCGAGTCCTACGAGCAGTACTTC
J gene: TRBJ2-7
V gene: TRBV10-3
D gene: TRBD2
clone size: -

CDR3 protein: CASSESISSGFTDTQYF
CDR3 DNA: TGCGCCAGCAGTGAGTCGATTTCTAGCGGGTTCACAGATACGCAGTATTTT
J gene: TRBJ2-3
V gene: TRBV10-1
D gene: TRBD2
clone size: -

CDR3 protein: CASSILGAGPYQETQYF
CDR3 DNA: TGTGCCAGCAGCATCCTTGGGGCGGGGCCGTACCAAGAGACCCAGTACTTC
J gene: TRBJ2-5
V gene: TRBV7-9
D gene: -
clone size: -

CDR3 protein: CARSLKNHTSRDSVANEQFF
CDR3 DNA: TGTGCCAGAAGCTTGAAAAACCATACTAGCCGGGACTCCGTGGCGAATGAGCAGTTCTTC
J gene: TRBJ2-1
V gene: TRBV5-3
D gene: -
clone size: -

CDR3 protein: CASSSAGGLNTEAFF
CDR3 DNA: TGTGCCAGCAGCTCGGCAGGGGGCCTAAACACTGAAGCTTTCTTT
J gene: TRBJ1-1
V gene: TRBV11-2
D gene: TRBD1
clone size: -

CDR3 protein: CASRGTSGSGYTGELFF
CDR3 DNA: TGTGCCAGCAGGGGGACTAGCGGGAGCGGGTACACCGGGGAGCTGTTTTTT
J gene: TRBJ2-2
V gene: TRBV2
D gene: TRBD2
clone size: -

CDR3 protein: CASSPSPSNSGNTIYF
CDR3 DNA: TGTGCCAGCTCACCATCGCCGAGTAACTCTGGAAACACCATATATTTT
J gene: TRBJ1-3
V gene: TRBV18
D gene: -
clone size: -

CDR3 protein: CASSPRENTEAFF
CDR3 DNA: TGTGCCAGCAGCCCCCGAGAGAACACTGAAGCTTTCTTT
J gene: TRBJ1-1
V gene: TRBV5-6
D gene: -
clone size: -

CDR3 protein: CASSLSSGSTDTQYF
CDR3 DNA: TGTGCCAGCAGCTTGTCTAGCGGGAGCACAGATACGCAGTATTTT
J gene: TRBJ2-3
V gene: TRBV7-2
D gene: TRBD2
clone size: -

CDR3 protein: CSVTSRGLETQYF
CDR3 DNA: TGCAGCGTTACCTCCAGGGGGCTGGAGACCCAGTACTTC
J gene: TRBJ2-5
V gene: TRBV29-1
D gene: TRBD1
clone size: -

CDR3 protein: CASSHGSTPYEQYF
CDR3 DNA: TGTGCCAGCAGCCACGGGAGCACTCCCTACGAGCAGTACTTC
J gene: TRBJ2-7
V gene: TRBV4-2
D gene: -
clone size: -

CDR3 protein: CSVESLPNNEQFF
CDR3 DNA: TGCAGCGTTGAATCGCTACCTAACAATGAGCAGTTCTTC
J gene: TRBJ2-1
V gene: TRBV29-1
D gene: -
clone size: -

CDR3 protein: CASSQEKAGGRTDTQYF
CDR3 DNA: TGTGCCAGCAGCCAAGAGAAAGCGGGAGGACGCACAGATACGCAGTATTTT
J gene: TRBJ2-3
V gene: TRBV14
D gene: TRBD2
clone size: -

CDR3 protein: CASSTPGMNTEAFF
CDR3 DNA: TGTGCCAGCAGTACTCCGGGAATGAACACTGAAGCTTTCTTT
J gene: TRBJ1-1
V gene: TRBV6-5
D gene: -
clone size: -

CDR3 protein: CASSEYTGGTTGELFF
CDR3 DNA: TGCGCCAGCAGTGAATACACAGGGGGCACCACCGGGGAGCTGTTTTTT
J gene: TRBJ2-2
V gene: TRBV10-1
D gene: TRBD1
clone size: -

CDR3 protein: CASSDAGMGNTIYF
CDR3 DNA: TGCGCCAGCAGTGACGCCGGGATGGGAAACACCATATATTTT
J gene: TRBJ1-3
V gene: TRBV10-1
D gene: -
clone size: -

CDR3 protein: CASSQRSSTDTQYF
CDR3 DNA: TGCGCCAGCTCCCAGCGGTCTAGCACAGATACGCAGTATTTT
J gene: TRBJ2-3
V gene: TRBV10-2
D gene: -
clone size: -

CDR3 protein: CASSLYNEAFF
CDR3 DNA: TGTGCCAGCAGTCTCTATAATGAAGCTTTCTTT
J gene: TRBJ1-1
V gene: TRBV6-5
D gene: -
clone size: -

CDR3 protein: CASSQGPDTQYF
CDR3 DNA: TGTGCCAGCAGTCAGGGGCCAGATACGCAGTATTTT
J gene: TRBJ2-3
V gene: TRBV6-5
D gene: -
clone size: once

CDR3 protein: CACHSHTGTANEKLFF
CDR3 DNA: TGTGCCTGCCACTCCCATACCGGGACTGCAAATGAAAAACTGTTTTTT
J gene: TRBJ1-4
V gene: TRBV30
D gene: -
clone size: once

CDR3 protein: CASSSRLAGGSEQFF
CDR3 DNA: TGTGCCAGCAGCTCCCGACTAGCGGGAGGGAGTGAGCAGTTCTTC
J gene: TRBJ2-1
V gene: TRBV11-2
D gene: TRBD2
clone size: -

CDR3 protein: CASSHRDGETQYF
CDR3 DNA: TGTGCCAGCAGTCACAGGGACGGGGAGACCCAGTACTTC
J gene: TRBJ2-5
V gene: TRBV6-5
D gene: -
clone size: -

CDR3 protein: CASSIGQGGETQYF
CDR3 DNA: TGTGCCAGTAGTATTGGACAGGGCGGTGAGACCCAGTACTTC
J gene: TRBJ2-5
V gene: TRBV19
D gene: TRBD1
clone size: -

CDR3 protein: CASSLRSGSDIQYF
CDR3 DNA: TGTGCCAGCAGCTTACGCAGCGGGAGTGACATTCAGTACTTC
J gene: TRBJ2-4
V gene: TRBV7-2
D gene: TRBD2
clone size: -

CDR3 protein: CASSETGTSGIYEQYF
CDR3 DNA: TGTGCCAGCAGCGAAACCGGGACTAGCGGGATTTACGAGCAGTACTTC
J gene: TRBJ2-7
V gene: TRBV9
D gene: TRBD2
clone size: -

CDR3 protein: CASSAGLAGQIETQYF
CDR3 DNA: TGCGCCAGCAGCGCCGGACTAGCGGGGCAAATAGAGACCCAGTACTTC
J gene: TRBJ2-5
V gene: TRBV5-1
D gene: TRBD2
clone size: -

CDR3 protein: CASRERTGGNQPQHF
CDR3 DNA: TGTGCCAGCAGAGAGCGGACAGGGGGCAATCAGCCCCAGCATTTT
J gene: TRBJ1-5
V gene: TRBV6-5
D gene: TRBD1
clone size: -

CDR3 protein: CASSLGQGQENYGYTF
CDR3 DNA: TGTGCCAGCAGCTTAGGCCAGGGACAGGAAAACTATGGCTACACCTTC
J gene: TRBJ1-2
V gene: TRBV7-9
D gene: TRBD1
clone size: -

CDR3 protein: CASSQTGDGYGYTF
CDR3 DNA: TGCGCCAGCAGCCAAACAGGGGACGGCTATGGCTACACCTTC
J gene: TRBJ1-2
V gene: TRBV4-3
D gene: TRBD1
clone size: -

CDR3 protein: CASSDRLSSGNTIYF
CDR3 DNA: TGTGCCAGCAGTGATCGACTGAGCTCTGGAAACACCATATATTTT
J gene: TRBJ1-3
V gene: TRBV9
D gene: -
clone size: -

CDR3 protein: CAVGQHRSYEQYF
CDR3 DNA: TGTGCCGTCGGACAGCATAGATCCTACGAGCAGTACTTC
J gene: TRBJ2-7
V gene: TRBV10-3
D gene: -
clone size: -

CDR3 protein: CASSSDPRGRGDEQFF
CDR3 DNA: TGTGCCAGCAGTTCCGATCCCAGGGGGCGAGGTGATGAGCAGTTCTTC
J gene: TRBJ2-1
V gene: TRBV5-6
D gene: TRBD1
clone size: -

CDR3 protein: CASSLSGGSYNEQFF
CDR3 DNA: TGTGCCAGCAGCTTGTCAGGGGGGTCCTACAATGAGCAGTTCTTC
J gene: TRBJ2-1
V gene: TRBV7-6
D gene: -
clone size: -

CDR3 protein: CASSRGGRQEETQYF
CDR3 DNA: TGTGCCAGTAGTAGAGGCGGGAGACAGGAAGAGACCCAGTACTTC
J gene: TRBJ2-5
V gene: TRBV19
D gene: -
clone size: once

CDR3 protein: CASSGMGQGAGETQYF
CDR3 DNA: TGCGCCAGCAGCGGGATGGGGCAGGGGGCCGGTGAGACCCAGTACTTC
J gene: TRBJ2-5
V gene: TRBV5-1
D gene: TRBD1
clone size: -

CDR3 protein: CASSSGLAGANEQFF
CDR3 DNA: TGTGCCAGCAGCTCAGGACTAGCGGGAGCGAATGAGCAGTTCTTC
J gene: TRBJ2-1
V gene: TRBV7-6
D gene: TRBD2
clone size: -

CDR3 protein: CASSLSLNQPQHF
CDR3 DNA: TGTGCCAGCAGCTTAAGCCTAAATCAGCCCCAGCATTTT
J gene: TRBJ1-5
V gene: TRBV7-2
D gene: -
clone size: -

CDR3 protein: CASLGRNTEAFF
CDR3 DNA: TGTGCCAGCTTGGGCAGGAACACTGAAGCTTTCTTT
J gene: TRBJ1-1
V gene: TRBV28
D gene: -
clone size: -

CDR3 protein: CASSQELAGVNEQFF
CDR3 DNA: TGCGCCAGCAGCCAAGAACTAGCGGGAGTCAATGAGCAGTTCTTC
J gene: TRBJ2-1
V gene: TRBV4-3
D gene: TRBD2
clone size: -

CDR3 protein: CASSFGTGDQPQHF
CDR3 DNA: TGTGCCAGCAGTTTTGGGACAGGGGATCAGCCCCAGCATTTT
J gene: TRBJ1-5
V gene: TRBV5-5
D gene: TRBD1
clone size: -

CDR3 protein: CSVELAAKSSYNEQFF
CDR3 DNA: TGCAGCGTTGAACTGGCGGCAAAGAGCTCCTACAATGAGCAGTTCTTC
J gene: TRBJ2-1
V gene: TRBV29-1
D gene: -
clone size: -